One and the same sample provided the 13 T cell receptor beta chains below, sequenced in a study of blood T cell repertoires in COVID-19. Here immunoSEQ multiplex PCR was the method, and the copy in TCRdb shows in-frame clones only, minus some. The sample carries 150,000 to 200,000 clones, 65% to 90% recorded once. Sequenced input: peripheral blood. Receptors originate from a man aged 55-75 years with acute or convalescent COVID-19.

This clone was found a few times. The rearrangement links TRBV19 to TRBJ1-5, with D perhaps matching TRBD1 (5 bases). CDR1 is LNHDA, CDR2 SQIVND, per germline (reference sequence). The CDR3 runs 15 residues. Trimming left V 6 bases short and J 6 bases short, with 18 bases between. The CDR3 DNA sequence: TGTGCCAGTAGAACCACGAAGGGGAAAGGTCAGCCCCAGCATTTT. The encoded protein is CASRTTKGKGQPQHF.

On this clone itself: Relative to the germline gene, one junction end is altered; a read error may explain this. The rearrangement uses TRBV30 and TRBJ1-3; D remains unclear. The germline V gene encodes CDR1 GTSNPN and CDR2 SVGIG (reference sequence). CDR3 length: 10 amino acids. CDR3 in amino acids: CGVERNTIYF. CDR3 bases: TGCGGGGTCGAGAGAAACACCATATATTTT.

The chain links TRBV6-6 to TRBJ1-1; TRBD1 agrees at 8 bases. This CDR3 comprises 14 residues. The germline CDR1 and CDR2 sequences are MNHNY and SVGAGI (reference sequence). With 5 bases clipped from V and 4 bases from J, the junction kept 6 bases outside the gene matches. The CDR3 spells CASSVDRGTTEAFF. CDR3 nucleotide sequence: TGTGCCAGCAGTGTAGACAGGGGCACCACTGAAGCTTTCTTT.

The CDR3, as DNA: TGTGCCATCCAAGGGACAGGGATCTCCTACGAGCAGTACTTC. Translated, it gives CAIQGTGISYEQYF. V gene TRBV10-3 combines with J gene TRBJ2-7, with 9 nucleotides matching TRBD1. Per the germline V gene, CDR1 is ENHRY and CDR2 is SYGVKD. The trim removed 8 bases at V and 0 bases at J, leaving 5 bases unmatched. This CDR3 is 14 amino acids long.

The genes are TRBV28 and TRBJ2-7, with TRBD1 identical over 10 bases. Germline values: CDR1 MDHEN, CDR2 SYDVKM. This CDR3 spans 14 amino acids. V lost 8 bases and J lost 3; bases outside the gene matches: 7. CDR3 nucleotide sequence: TGTGCCAGCTATACCGGGACAGGGGTCTACGAGCAGTACTTC. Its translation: CASYTGTGVYEQYF.

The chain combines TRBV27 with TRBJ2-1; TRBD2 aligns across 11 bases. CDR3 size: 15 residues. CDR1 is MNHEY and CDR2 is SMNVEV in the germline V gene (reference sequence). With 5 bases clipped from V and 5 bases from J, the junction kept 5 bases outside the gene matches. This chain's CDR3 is CASSPGTSGDNEQFF. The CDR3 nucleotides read TGTGCCAGCAGTCCCGGGACTAGCGGAGACAATGAGCAGTTCTTC.

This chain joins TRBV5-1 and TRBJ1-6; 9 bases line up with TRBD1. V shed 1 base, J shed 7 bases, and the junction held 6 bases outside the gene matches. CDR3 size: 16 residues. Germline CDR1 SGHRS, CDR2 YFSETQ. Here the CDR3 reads CASSLWGDRVNSPLHF. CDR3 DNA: TGCGCCAGCAGCTTGTGGGGGGACAGGGTGAATTCACCCCTCCACTTT.

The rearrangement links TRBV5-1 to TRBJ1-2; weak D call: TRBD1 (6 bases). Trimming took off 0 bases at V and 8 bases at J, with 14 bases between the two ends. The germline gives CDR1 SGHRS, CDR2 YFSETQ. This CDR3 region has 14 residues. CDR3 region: CASSLEGETWGYTF. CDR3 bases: TGCGCCAGCAGCTTGGAGGGGGAGACATGGGGCTACACCTTC.

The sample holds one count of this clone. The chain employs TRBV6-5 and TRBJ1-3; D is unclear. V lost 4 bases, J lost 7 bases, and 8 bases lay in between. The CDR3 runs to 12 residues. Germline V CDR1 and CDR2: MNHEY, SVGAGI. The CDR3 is CASSSHSNTIYF. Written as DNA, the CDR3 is TGTGCCAGCAGTTCACACAGCAACACCATATATTTT.

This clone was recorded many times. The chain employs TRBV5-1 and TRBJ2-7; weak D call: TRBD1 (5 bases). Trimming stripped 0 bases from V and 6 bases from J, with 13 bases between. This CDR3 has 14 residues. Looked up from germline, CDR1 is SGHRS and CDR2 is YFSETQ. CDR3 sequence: CASSLEGDSSEQYF. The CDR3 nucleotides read TGCGCCAGCAGCTTGGAAGGGGATTCTTCCGAGCAGTACTTC.

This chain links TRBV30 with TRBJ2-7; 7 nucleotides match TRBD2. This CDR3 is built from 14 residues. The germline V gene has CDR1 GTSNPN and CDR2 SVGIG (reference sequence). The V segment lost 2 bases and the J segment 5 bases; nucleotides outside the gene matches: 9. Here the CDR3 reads CAWSPRGGLHEQYF. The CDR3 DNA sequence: TGTGCCTGGAGTCCAAGGGGAGGGCTCCACGAGCAGTACTTC.

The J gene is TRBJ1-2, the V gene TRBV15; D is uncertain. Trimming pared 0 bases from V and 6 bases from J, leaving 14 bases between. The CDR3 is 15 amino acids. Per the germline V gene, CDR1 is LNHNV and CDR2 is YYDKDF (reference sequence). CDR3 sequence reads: CATSRDKTLGDGYTF. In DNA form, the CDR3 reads TGTGCCACCAGCAGAGACAAAACGCTCGGAGATGGCTACACCTTC.

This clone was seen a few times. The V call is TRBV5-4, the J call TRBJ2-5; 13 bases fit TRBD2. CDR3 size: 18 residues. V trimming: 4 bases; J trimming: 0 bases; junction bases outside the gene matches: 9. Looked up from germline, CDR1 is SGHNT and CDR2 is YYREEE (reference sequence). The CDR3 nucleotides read TGTGCCAGCAGCAAGTCCCCGGGACTAGCGGGGTACCAAGAGACCCAGTACTTC. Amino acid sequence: CASSKSPGLAGYQETQYF.